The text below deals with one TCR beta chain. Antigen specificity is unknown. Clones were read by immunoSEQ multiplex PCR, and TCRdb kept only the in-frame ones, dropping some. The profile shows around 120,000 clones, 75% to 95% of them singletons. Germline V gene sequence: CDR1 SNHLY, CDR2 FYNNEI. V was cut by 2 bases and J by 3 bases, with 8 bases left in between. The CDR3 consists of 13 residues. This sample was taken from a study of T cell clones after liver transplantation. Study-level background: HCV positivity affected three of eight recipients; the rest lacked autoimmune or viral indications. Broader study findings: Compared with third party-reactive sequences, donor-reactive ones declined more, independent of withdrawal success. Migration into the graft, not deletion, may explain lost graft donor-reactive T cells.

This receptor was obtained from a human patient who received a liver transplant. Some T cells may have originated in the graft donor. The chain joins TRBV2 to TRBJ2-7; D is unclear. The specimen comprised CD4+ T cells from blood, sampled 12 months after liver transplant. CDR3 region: CASSENSIYEQYF. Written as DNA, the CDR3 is TGTGCCAGCAGTGAAAACTCTATCTACGAGCAGTACTTC.